One and the same sample provided the 14 T cell receptor beta chains below, sequenced in a study of blood T cell repertoires in COVID-19. Using immunoSEQ multiplex PCR, the repertoire was profiled, and TCRdb retains in-frame clones only, with some absent. The sample includes around 200,000 clones, about 80% of them seen just once. Sequencing was performed on peripheral blood. All receptors derive from a middle-aged man with active or convalescent COVID-19.

V usage is TRBV5-1 and J usage is TRBJ2-5; unclear D gene. This CDR3 has 15 residues. Germline V gene lookup returns CDR1 SGHRS and CDR2 YFSETQ. V lost 0 bases and J 5 bases, leaving 14 bases between the germline ends. In nucleotides, the CDR3 is TGCGCCAGCAGCTTGGATTCCCCAACCCGGGAGACCCAGTACTTC. Protein: CASSLDSPTRETQYF.

The chain has TRBV5-1 and TRBJ1-3, with 7 bases identical to TRBD1. The V gene's germline CDR1 is SGHRS and CDR2 YFSETQ. V trimming: 3 bases; J trimming: 4 bases; junction bases outside the gene matches: 10. The CDR3 extends over 16 amino acids. CDR3 nucleotides: TGCGCCAGCAGCTCGACACCTCAGGGGGACGGAAACACCATATATTTT. Translated: CASSSTPQGDGNTIYF.

V is TRBV30 and J is TRBJ2-5, with 8 bases matching TRBD1. The ends lost 0 bases at V and 5 bases at J; junction bases unmatched: 5. This CDR3 contains 14 residues. The germline V gene encodes CDR1 GTSNPN and CDR2 SVGIG (reference sequence). The DNA of the CDR3 is TGTGCCTGGAGTGTATCAGGGGGCCATGAGACCCAGTACTTC. Its protein is CAWSVSGGHETQYF.

This clone was seen once. The chain has TRBV30 and TRBJ2-3; 7 bases are a match to TRBD2. V shed 8 bases and J 0 bases; nucleotides not matched to a gene: 8. Germline-derived CDR1 and CDR2 are GTSNPN and SVGIG (reference sequence). The CDR3 loop spans 14 amino acids. The CDR3 bases are TGTGCCCGCCAACGGGGGGTAAGCACAGATACGCAGTATTTT. As protein: CARQRGVSTDTQYF.

The chain has TRBV12-3 or TRBV12-4 and TRBJ1-2, with TRBD1 matching over 9 bases. The V gene end was trimmed by 6 bases and the J gene end by 4 bases; junction bases not matched to a gene: 3. The CDR3 totals 13 residues. The CDR3 loop is CASRPTGGYGYTF. The CDR3 DNA follows: TGTGCCAGCAGACCGACAGGGGGCTATGGCTACACCTTC.

The chain links TRBV9 to TRBJ2-7; 10 nucleotides agree with TRBD1. V lost 4 bases and J lost 4; bases outside the gene matches: 5. There are 14 residues in the CDR3. CDR1 and CDR2 (germline): SGDLS, YYNGEE. The CDR3: CASSFRDRGYEQYF. CDR3 bases: TGTGCCAGCAGCTTCCGGGACAGGGGATACGAGCAGTACTTC.

This clone was observed a few times. The chain is built from TRBV5-8 and TRBJ1-5; D gene ambiguous. Germline values: CDR1 SGHTS, CDR2 YDEGEE. The CDR3 totals 11 residues. The V gene lost 6 bases and the J gene lost 5 bases, with 6 bases spanning the gap. The DNA for the CDR3 is TGTGCCAGCACCTCCTATCAGCCCCAGCATTTT. As protein: CASTSYQPQHF.

As DNA, the CDR3 is TGTGCCATCAGTGGCGACAGGGGGGGTCAGCCCCAGCATTTT. This encodes CAISGDRGGQPQHF. V gene TRBV10-3 combines with J gene TRBJ1-5, with 9 bases fitting TRBD1. CDR3 size: 14 residues. Germline-derived CDR1 and CDR2 are ENHRY and SYGVKD. After removal of 4 bases from V and 6 bases from J, the junction contained 4 bases not matched to a gene.

This clone was seen a single time. The rearrangement uses TRBV19 and TRBJ2-5; TRBD1 aligns across 10 bases. CDR3 length: 12 amino acids. The ends lost 9 bases at V and 3 bases at J; junction bases unmatched: 1. Germline CDR1 and CDR2: LNHDA and SQIVND (reference sequence). The CDR3: CASGQGEETQYF. CDR3 nucleotide sequence: TGTGCCAGCGGACAGGGGGAAGAGACCCAGTACTTC.

This sequence joins TRBV19 and TRBJ2-2, with D possibly TRBD2 on 6 matching bases. Trimming took 7 bases from V and 5 from J, leaving 17 bases between them. From germline, CDR1 is LNHDA and CDR2 SQIVND (reference sequence). The CDR3 extends over 15 amino acids. CDR3 nucleotides: TGTGCCAGTACCCTCCTCGGCGGGGCTACCGGGGAGCTGTTTTTT. It is translated as CASTLLGGATGELFF.

This rearrangement joins TRBV7-9 to TRBJ2-2; 9 positions agree with TRBD1. This CDR3 comprises 17 residues. Germline V gives CDR1 SEHNR, CDR2 FQNEAQ (reference sequence). V lost 4 bases, J lost 5 bases, and 11 bases stayed unmatched. The CDR3 DNA reads TGTGCCAGCAGCTACCTACGGACAGGGGTATATACCGGGGAGCTGTTTTTT. It encodes CASSYLRTGVYTGELFF.

The chain has TRBV15 and TRBJ2-3; 11 positions agree with TRBD2. Trimming removed 3 bases from V and 1 base from J; junction bases left unmatched: 0. CDR3 size: 15 residues. The germline V gene has CDR1 LNHNV and CDR2 YYDKDF (reference sequence). In DNA, the CDR3 is TGTGCCACCAGCAGGGGACTAGCGGGCACAGATACGCAGTATTTT. It specifies CATSRGLAGTDTQYF.

J is TRBJ2-3 and V is TRBV7-2; 11 positions match TRBD1. This CDR3 is 14 amino acids long. In germline, CDR1 is SGHTA, CDR2 FQGNSA. V shed 6 bases, J shed 6 bases, and the junction held 5 bases outside the gene matches. CDR3 amino acids: CASRGQGGRDTQYF. DNA of the CDR3: TGTGCCAGCAGGGGACAGGGGGGTAGGGATACGCAGTATTTT.

The V call is TRBV27, the J call TRBJ2-3; 11 positions agree with TRBD2. Germline V lookup: CDR1 MNHEY, CDR2 SMNVEV (reference sequence). The CDR3 covers 17 residues. V trimming: 6 bases; J trimming: 3 bases; junction bases outside the gene matches: 11. This CDR3 is CASSSRLGTSGTDTQYF. CDR3 DNA: TGTGCCAGCAGCAGTAGGTTAGGGACTAGCGGAACAGATACGCAGTATTTT.